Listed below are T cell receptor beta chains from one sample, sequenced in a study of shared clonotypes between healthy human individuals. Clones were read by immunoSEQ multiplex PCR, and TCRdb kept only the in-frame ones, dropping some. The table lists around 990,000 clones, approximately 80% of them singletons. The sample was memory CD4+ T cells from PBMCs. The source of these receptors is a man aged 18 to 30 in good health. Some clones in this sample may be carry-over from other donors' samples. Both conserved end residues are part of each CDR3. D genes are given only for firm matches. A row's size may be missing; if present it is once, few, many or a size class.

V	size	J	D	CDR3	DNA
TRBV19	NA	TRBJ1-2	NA	CASSQIYNYGYTF	TGTGCCAGCTCACAGATTTATAACTATGGCTACACCTTC
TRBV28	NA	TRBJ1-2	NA	CASSASYGYTF	TGTGCCAGCAGCGCAAGTTATGGCTACACCTTC
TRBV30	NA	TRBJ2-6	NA	CAWSRRSGANVLTF	TGTGCCTGGAGTCGGCGCTCTGGGGCCAACGTCCTGACTTTC
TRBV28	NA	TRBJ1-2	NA	CASSLLHGYTF	TGTGCCAGCAGTTTACTTCATGGCTACACCTTC
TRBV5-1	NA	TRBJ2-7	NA	CASSLVVSSYEQYF	TGCGCCAGCAGCTTGGTTGTTAGCTCCTACGAGCAGTACTTC
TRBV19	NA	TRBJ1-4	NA	CASSRDGNEKLFF	TGTGCCAGTAGTAGGGATGGAAATGAAAAACTGTTTTTT
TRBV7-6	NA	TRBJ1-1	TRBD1	CASSPSAGGAAFF	TGTGCCAGCAGCCCCAGCGCAGGGGGGGCAGCTTTCTTT
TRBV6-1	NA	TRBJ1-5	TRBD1	CASRGGGSNQPQHF	TGTGCCAGCAGGGGAGGGGGCAGCAATCAGCCCCAGCATTTT
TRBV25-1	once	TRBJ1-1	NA	CASSEAGAGFTEAFF	TGTGCCAGCAGTGAGGCGGGGGCAGGGTTCACTGAAGCTTTCTTT
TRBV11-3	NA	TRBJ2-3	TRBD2	CASSFSGSTDTQYF	TGTGCCAGCAGCTTTAGCGGGAGTACAGATACGCAGTATTTT